A single sample gave rise to the 9 T cell receptor beta chains below, sequenced in a study of technical replicates of blood from several donors. TCRdb keeps only in-frame clones here, not all; method: immunoSEQ multiplex PCR. The table has about 60,000 clones, approximately 83% seen once. The sample was PBMCs. The source is a human donor in good health. Some clones in this sample may be carry-over from other donors' samples.

The chain employs TRBV5-4 and TRBJ2-6; 7 nucleotides align to TRBD2. Germline V gene lookup returns CDR1 SGHNT and CDR2 YYREEE (reference sequence). There are 17 residues in the CDR3. Trimming cost V 4 bases and J 1 base; bases outside gene matches: 8. The CDR3 protein is CASSPRGRESGANVLTF. CDR3 bases: TGTGCCAGCAGCCCCCGGGGGAGGGAGTCTGGGGCCAACGTCCTGACTTTC.

The rearrangement uses TRBV7-2 and TRBJ2-7, with a weak D call TRBD1 (5 bases). The V gene's germline CDR1 is SGHTA and CDR2 FQGNSA. CDR3 length: 15 amino acids. V lost 2 bases and J 5 bases, leaving 16 bases between the germline ends. CDR3 amino acids: CASSLLGQGVDEQYF. CDR3 bases: TGTGCCAGCAGCTTACTGGGGCAGGGCGTCGACGAGCAGTACTTC.

The CDR3 nucleotides read TGTGCCAGCAGTTTATCGACAGGCTACACTGAAGCTTTCTTT. Translated: CASSLSTGYTEAFF. The V call is TRBV27, the J call TRBJ1-1; possible D gene TRBD1, 6 bases. Germline V gives CDR1 MNHEY, CDR2 SMNVEV (reference sequence). The CDR3 has 14 amino acids. Trimming left V 0 bases short and J 3 bases short, with 8 bases between.

This rearrangement joins TRBV2 to TRBJ2-7; D ambiguous. V was shortened by 4 bases and J by 3 bases, with 7 bases between the two germline ends. Germline V CDR1 and CDR2: SNHLY, FYNNEI. The CDR3 extends over 12 amino acids. The CDR3 DNA sequence: TGTGCCAGCAGTGTGACTGTCTACGAGCAGTACTTC. Translation: CASSVTVYEQYF.

The V call is TRBV19, the J call TRBJ2-7; 7 nucleotides agree with TRBD1. Germline V gene sequence: CDR1 LNHDA, CDR2 SQIVND (reference sequence). Losses at the gene ends were 5 bases for V and 2 bases for J; bases not matched to a gene: 6. This CDR3 has 14 amino acids. The CDR3 DNA follows: TGTGCCAGTAGTCTTCACGGGACAGCCTACGAGCAGTACTTC. It codes for CASSLHGTAYEQYF.

This clone showed up just a few times. V is TRBV5-1 and J is TRBJ2-1, with TRBD2 matching 8 bases. Per germline, CDR1 SGHRS and CDR2 YFSETQ. V lost 3 bases to trimming and J lost 4 bases; unmatched junction nucleotides: 3. The CDR3 is made up of 14 amino acids. The DNA of the CDR3 is TGCGCCAGCAGCTGGGGCGGGGGGTACAATGAGCAGTTCTTC. Translated, it gives CASSWGGGYNEQFF.

The V gene is TRBV9, the J gene TRBJ1-6; D is undetermined. This CDR3 has 16 amino acids. V dropped 0 bases and J dropped 7 bases, with 14 bases sitting between them. The germline gives CDR1 SGDLS, CDR2 YYNGEE. The CDR3 sequence: CASSVVDNGLNSPLHF. In DNA, the CDR3 is TGTGCCAGCAGCGTAGTTGACAACGGACTAAATTCACCCCTCCACTTT.

The rearrangement joins TRBV2 to TRBJ2-2; 10 positions agree with TRBD1. Germline V CDR1 and CDR2: SNHLY, FYNNEI. The CDR3 is made up of 14 amino acids. V shed 5 bases and J 7 bases; nucleotides not matched to a gene: 4. Here the CDR3 reads CASSRDRGGGELFF. The CDR3 DNA sequence: TGTGCCAGCAGTCGGGACAGGGGCGGCGGGGAGCTGTTTTTT.

This clone was counted once. This chain links TRBV9 with TRBJ2-5, with D tentatively TRBD2 (7 bases). Germline V gene sequence: CDR1 SGDLS, CDR2 YYNGEE. Trimming cost V 4 bases and J 4 bases, with 20 bases left between them. The CDR3 loop spans 16 amino acids. The CDR3 DNA is TGTGCCAGCAGCCCCCGAGGGGGGGCGAGTCGAGAGACCCAGTACTTC. Translation gives CASSPRGGASRETQYF.